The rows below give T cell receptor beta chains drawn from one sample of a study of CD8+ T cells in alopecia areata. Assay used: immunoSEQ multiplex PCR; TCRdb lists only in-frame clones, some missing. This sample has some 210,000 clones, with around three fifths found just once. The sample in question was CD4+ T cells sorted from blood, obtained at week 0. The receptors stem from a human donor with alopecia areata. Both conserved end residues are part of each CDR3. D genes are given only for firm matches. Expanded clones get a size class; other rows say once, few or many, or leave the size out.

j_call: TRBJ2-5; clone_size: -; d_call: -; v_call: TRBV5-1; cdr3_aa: CASGSGRIAETQYF; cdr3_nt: TGCGCCAGCGGATCGGGCAGAATAGCAGAGACCCAGTACTTC
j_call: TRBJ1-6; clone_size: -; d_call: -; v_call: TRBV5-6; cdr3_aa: CASSSLDGQSPNSPLHF; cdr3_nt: TGTGCCAGCAGCTCCCTGGATGGACAAAGCCCCAATTCACCCCTCCACTTT
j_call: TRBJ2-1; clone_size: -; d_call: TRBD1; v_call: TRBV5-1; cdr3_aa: CASSYGQGAYNEQFF; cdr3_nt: TGCGCCAGCAGCTACGGACAGGGGGCCTACAATGAGCAGTTCTTC
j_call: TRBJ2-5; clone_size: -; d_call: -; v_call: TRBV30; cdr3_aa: CAWSGEGSGQTQYF; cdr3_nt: TGTGCCTGGAGTGGTGAGGGGTCCGGGCAGACCCAGTACTTC
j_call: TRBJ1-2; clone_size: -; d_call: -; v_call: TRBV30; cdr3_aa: CAWIGSGGYTF; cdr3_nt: TGTGCCTGGATAGGTTCGGGAGGCTACACCTTC
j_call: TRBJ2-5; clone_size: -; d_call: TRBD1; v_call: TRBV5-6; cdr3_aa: CASSAYRQGGPRETQYF; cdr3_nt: TGTGCCAGCAGCGCCTATAGACAGGGCGGCCCGAGGGAGACCCAGTACTTC
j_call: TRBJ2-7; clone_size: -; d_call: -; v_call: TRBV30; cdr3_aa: CAWSVLSYEQYF; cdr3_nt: TGTGCCTGGAGTGTACTGTCCTACGAGCAGTACTTC
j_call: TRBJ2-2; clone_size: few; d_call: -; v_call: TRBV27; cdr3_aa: CASSLSLLSGPGELFF; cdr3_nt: TGTGCCAGCAGTTTATCCCTTCTCTCGGGGCCAGGGGAGCTGTTTTTT
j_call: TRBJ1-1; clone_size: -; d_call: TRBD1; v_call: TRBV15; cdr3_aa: CATSRTSRGKDTEAFF; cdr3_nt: TGTGCCACCAGCAGAACCTCCAGGGGGAAGGACACTGAAGCTTTCTTT
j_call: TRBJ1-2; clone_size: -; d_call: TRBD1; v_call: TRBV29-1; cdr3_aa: CSVGQGYNGYTF; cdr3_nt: TGCAGCGTGGGACAGGGGTATAATGGCTACACCTTC
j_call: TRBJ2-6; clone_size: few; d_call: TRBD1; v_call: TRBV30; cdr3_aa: CAWGRDRVSLGGANVLTF; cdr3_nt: TGTGCCTGGGGCCGGGACAGGGTATCCCTCGGTGGGGCCAACGTCCTGACTTTC
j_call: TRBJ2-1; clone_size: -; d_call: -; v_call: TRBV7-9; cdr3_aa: CASSFSNNEQFF; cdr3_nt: TGTGCCAGCAGCTTCAGTAATAATGAGCAGTTCTTC
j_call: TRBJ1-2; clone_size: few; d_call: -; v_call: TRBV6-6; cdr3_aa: CASSQGLEGYGYTF; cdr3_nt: TGTGCCAGCAGTCAAGGACTGGAAGGCTATGGCTACACCTTC
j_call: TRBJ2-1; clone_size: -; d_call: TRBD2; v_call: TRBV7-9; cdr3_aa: CASRLGGGTEQFF; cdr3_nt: TGTGCCAGCAGACTAGGCGGGGGGACTGAGCAGTTCTTC
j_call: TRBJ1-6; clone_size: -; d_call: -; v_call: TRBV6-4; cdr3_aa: CASSDGGSSPLHF; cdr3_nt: TGTGCCAGCAGTGACGGAGGCAGTTCACCCCTCCACTTT
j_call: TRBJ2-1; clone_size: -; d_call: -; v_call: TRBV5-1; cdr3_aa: CASSVMGLLNEQFF; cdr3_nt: TGCGCCAGCAGCGTAATGGGACTGCTGAATGAGCAGTTCTTC
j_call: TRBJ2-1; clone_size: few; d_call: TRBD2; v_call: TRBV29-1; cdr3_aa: CSVPTSGSVHEQFF; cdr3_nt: TGCAGCGTCCCCACTAGCGGGAGTGTCCATGAGCAGTTCTTC
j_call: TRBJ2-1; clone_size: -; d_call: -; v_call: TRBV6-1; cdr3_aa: CASSEVPRQEQFF; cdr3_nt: TGTGCCAGCAGTGAGGTCCCCAGGCAAGAGCAGTTCTTC
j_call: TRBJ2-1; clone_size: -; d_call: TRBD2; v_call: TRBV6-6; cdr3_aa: CASSYSSGGPSNEQFF; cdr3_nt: TGTGCCAGCAGTTACTCGTCGGGAGGGCCCTCGAATGAGCAGTTCTTC
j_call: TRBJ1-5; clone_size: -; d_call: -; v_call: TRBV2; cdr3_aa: CASSDQDQPQHF; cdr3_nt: TGTGCCAGCAGTGACCAGGATCAGCCCCAGCATTTT
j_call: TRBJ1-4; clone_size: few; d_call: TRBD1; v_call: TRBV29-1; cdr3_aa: CSVKQGALEKLFF; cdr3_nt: TGCAGCGTTAAACAGGGGGCGCTTGAAAAACTGTTTTTT
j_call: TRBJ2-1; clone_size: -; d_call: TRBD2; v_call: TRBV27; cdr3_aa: CASSSPGLADNEQFF; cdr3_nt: TGTGCCAGCAGTTCTCCGGGACTAGCAGACAATGAGCAGTTCTTC
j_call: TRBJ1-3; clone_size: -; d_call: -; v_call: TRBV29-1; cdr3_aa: CSVHSGPRSGNTIYF; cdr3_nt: TGCAGCGTTCATTCCGGGCCTCGCTCTGGAAACACCATATATTTT
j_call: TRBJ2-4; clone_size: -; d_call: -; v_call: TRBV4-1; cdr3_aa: CASSPLGKPELAKNIQYF; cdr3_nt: TGCGCCAGCAGTCCCTTGGGGAAACCGGAACTAGCCAAAAACATTCAGTACTTC
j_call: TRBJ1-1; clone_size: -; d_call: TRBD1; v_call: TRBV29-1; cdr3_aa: CSVVQDRANTEAFF; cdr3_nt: TGCAGCGTTGTCCAAGACAGGGCAAACACTGAAGCTTTCTTT
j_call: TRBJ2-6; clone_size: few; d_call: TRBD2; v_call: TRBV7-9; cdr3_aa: CASSLPPGRSGANVLTF; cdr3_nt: TGTGCCAGCAGCTTACCCCCCGGGAGGTCTGGGGCCAACGTCCTGACTTTC
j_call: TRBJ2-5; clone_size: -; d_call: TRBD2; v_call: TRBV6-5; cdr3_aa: CASSYVGLAGQETQYF; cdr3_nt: TGTGCCAGCAGTTACGTGGGACTAGCGGGGCAAGAGACCCAGTACTTC
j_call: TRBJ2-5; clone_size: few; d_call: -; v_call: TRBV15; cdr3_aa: CATSLRVRETQYF; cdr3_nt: TGTGCCACCAGTCTCCGGGTTCGGGAGACCCAGTACTTC
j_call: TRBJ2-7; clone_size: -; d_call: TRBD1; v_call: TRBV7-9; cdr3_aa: CASSFQGQSSYEQYF; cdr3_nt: TGTGCCAGCAGCTTTCAGGGACAGAGCTCCTACGAGCAGTACTTC
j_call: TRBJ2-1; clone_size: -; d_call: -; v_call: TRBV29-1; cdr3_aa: CSVIYQRGISYNEQFF; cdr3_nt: TGCAGCGTTATATACCAGCGAGGAATCTCCTACAATGAGCAGTTCTTC
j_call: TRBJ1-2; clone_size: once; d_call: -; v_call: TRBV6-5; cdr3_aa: CASSPGQSRRGYTF; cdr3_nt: TGTGCCAGCAGCCCCGGACAATCGAGGAGAGGCTACACCTTC
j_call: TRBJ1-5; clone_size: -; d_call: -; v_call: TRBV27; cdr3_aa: CASSSTTLFQPQHF; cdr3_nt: TGTGCCAGCAGTTCGACGACACTATTCCAGCCCCAGCATTTT
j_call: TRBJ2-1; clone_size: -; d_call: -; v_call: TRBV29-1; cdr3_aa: CSVEHNPHEQFF; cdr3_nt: TGCAGCGTTGAGCACAACCCCCATGAGCAGTTCTTC
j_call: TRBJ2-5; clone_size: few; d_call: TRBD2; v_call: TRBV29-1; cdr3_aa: CSVERTSGRGQETQYF; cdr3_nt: TGCAGCGTTGAAAGGACTAGCGGGAGGGGACAAGAGACCCAGTACTTC
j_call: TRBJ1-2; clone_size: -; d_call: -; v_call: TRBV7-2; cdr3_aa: CASSSYPTPSAGYTF; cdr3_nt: TGTGCCAGCAGCTCCTACCCGACACCTTCGGCGGGCTACACCTTC
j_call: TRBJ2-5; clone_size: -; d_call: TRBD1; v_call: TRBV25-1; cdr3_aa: CASTGQPLKTQYF; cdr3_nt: TGTGCCAGTACGGGACAGCCGTTGAAGACCCAGTACTTC
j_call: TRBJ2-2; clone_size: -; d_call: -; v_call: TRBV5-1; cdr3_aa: CASRWGVGELFF; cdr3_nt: TGCGCCAGCAGATGGGGAGTCGGGGAGCTGTTTTTT
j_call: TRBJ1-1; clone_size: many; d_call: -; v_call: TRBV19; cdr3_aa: CASSKQGFTEAFF; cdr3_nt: TGTGCCAGTAGTAAACAGGGCTTCACTGAAGCTTTCTTT
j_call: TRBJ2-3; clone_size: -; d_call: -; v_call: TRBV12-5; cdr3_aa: CASGPGDTQYF; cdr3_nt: TGTGCTAGTGGTCCGGGGGATACGCAGTATTTT
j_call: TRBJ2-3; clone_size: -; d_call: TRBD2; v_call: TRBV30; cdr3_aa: CAWSPSGRNTDTQYF; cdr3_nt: TGTGCCTGGAGCCCTAGCGGGAGAAACACAGATACGCAGTATTTT
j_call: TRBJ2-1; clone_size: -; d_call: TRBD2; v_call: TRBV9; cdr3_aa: CASSDGLAARHEQFF; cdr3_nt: TGTGCCAGCAGCGACGGACTAGCGGCCCGTCATGAGCAGTTCTTC
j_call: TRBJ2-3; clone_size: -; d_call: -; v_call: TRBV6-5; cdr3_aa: CASSYSQLATTDTQYF; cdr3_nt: TGTGCCAGCAGTTACTCTCAGTTAGCTACCACAGATACGCAGTATTTT
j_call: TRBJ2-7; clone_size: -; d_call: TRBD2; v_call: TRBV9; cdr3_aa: CASSVAPLAGGLYEQYF; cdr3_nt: TGTGCCAGCAGCGTAGCCCCCCTAGCGGGGGGACTCTACGAGCAGTACTTC
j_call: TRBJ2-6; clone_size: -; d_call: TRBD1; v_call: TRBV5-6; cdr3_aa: CASSSGTGVSGANVLTF; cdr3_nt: TGTGCCAGCAGCTCCGGGACAGGGGTTTCTGGGGCCAACGTCCTGACTTTC
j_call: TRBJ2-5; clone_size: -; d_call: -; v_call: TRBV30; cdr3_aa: CAWRLEGETQYF; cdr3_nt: TGTGCCTGGAGGTTAGAAGGGGAGACCCAGTACTTC
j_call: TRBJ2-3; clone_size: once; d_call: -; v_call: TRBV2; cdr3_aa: CASSEKRASTDTQYF; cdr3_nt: TGTGCCAGCAGTGAGAAGCGAGCGAGCACAGATACGCAGTATTTT
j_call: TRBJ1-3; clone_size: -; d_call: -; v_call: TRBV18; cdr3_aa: CASSPAGGNTIYF; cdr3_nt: TGTGCCAGCTCACCAGCAGGAGGAAACACCATATATTTT
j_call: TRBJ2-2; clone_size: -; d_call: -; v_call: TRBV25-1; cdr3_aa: CASSEWDKNTGELFF; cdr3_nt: TGTGCCAGCAGTGAATGGGACAAGAACACCGGGGAGCTGTTTTTT